There are many counts of the clone carrying this TCR beta chain. Trimming cost V 7 bases and J 2 bases, with 24 bases left between them. CDR1 SGHRS and CDR2 YFSETQ come from the germline V gene. The CDR3 consists of 17 residues. The sample comes from a study of neurological immune-mediated disorders. TCRdb re-derived calls from the 5' RACE reads in MiXCR, one entry per CDR3 protein. The sample lists about 120,000 distinct CDR3 sequences; 3.2% were seen once. The V and J genes are TRBV5-1 and TRBJ2-5, with D possibly being TRBD1 (5 bases). The receptor comes from a woman under 40 with multiple sclerosis. The sequenced material came from PBMCs. CDR3 sequence (DNA): TGCGCCAGCGGGATAGGGGCAGTCGTTAACCGACAAGAGACCCAGTACTTC. Amino acids: CASGIGAVVNRQETQYF. Drawing the rest from reference TRBV5-1 and TRBJ2-5, the complete variable domain is KAGVTQTPRYLIKTRGQQVTLSCSPISGHRSVSWYQQTPGQGLQFLFEYFSETQRNKGNFPGRFSGRQFSNSRSEMNVSTLELGDSALYLCASGIGAVVNRQETQYFGPGTRLLVL.